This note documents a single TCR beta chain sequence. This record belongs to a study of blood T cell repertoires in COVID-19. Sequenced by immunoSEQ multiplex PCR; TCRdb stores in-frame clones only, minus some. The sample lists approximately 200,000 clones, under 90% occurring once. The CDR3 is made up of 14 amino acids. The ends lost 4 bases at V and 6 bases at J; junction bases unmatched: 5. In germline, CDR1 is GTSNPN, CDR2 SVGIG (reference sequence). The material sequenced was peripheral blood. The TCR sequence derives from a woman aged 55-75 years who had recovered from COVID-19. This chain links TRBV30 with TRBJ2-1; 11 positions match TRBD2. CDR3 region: CAWKTSGASNEQFF. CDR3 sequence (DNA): TGTGCCTGGAAGACTAGCGGGGCAAGCAATGAGCAGTTCTTC.